These 21 T cell receptor beta chains originate from one sample sequenced in a study of beta chain features in type 1 diabetes. Every bit of the isolated RNA underwent reverse transcription, so sequencing read expressed TCRB transcripts. TCRdb keeps only in-frame clones here, not all; method: immunoSEQ multiplex PCR. The sample contains tens of thousands of clones, approximately 32% of which appear only once. Sequencing used stem cell memory CD4+ T cells from blood. The source of these receptors is a woman under 30 in good health.

The chain couples TRBV21-1 to TRBJ2-1; TRBD2, the table's D call, was not compared with the DNA. TRBV21-1 is listed as a pseudogene. The CDR3 length is 16 residues. CDR3: CASSKGLEGWPNEQFF. The CDR3 nucleotides are TGTGCCAGCAGCAAAGGGTTAGAGGGCTGGCCCAATGAGCAGTTCTTC.

The table lists this clone with a few counts. The chain carries TRBV5-1 and TRBJ2-7, with TRBD1 matching over 10 bases. J lost 5 bases, V lost 5 bases, and 7 bases had no gene match. CDR1 SGHRS and CDR2 YFSETQ come from the germline V gene. The CDR3 sequence is 14 residues long. Here the CDR3 DNA reads TGCGCCAGCAGTCCGGGACAGGGGTACGACGAGCAGTACTTC. Translated, it gives CASSPGQGYDEQYF.

This clone was counted between two and nine times. The chain has TRBV19 and TRBJ2-3; 12 nucleotides align to TRBD2. The CDR3 totals 16 residues. V shed 2 bases, J shed 6 bases, and the junction held 6 bases outside the gene matches. CDR1 is LNHDA and CDR2 is SQIVND in the germline V gene (reference sequence). CDR3 sequence: CASSIRLAGASDTQYF. The CDR3 nucleotides are TGTGCCAGTAGTATAAGACTAGCGGGGGCATCTGATACGCAGTATTTT.

The rearrangement uses TRBV11-1 and TRBJ2-1; the match to TRBD2 covers 9 bases. The CDR3 has 17 amino acids. The junction had 12 bases not matched to a gene; V was cut back by 5 bases and J by 4 bases. Germline-derived CDR1 and CDR2 are SGHAT and FQDESV (reference sequence). The DNA for the CDR3 is TGTGCCAGCAGCACCCGATCCAGCGGGGGGTCATACAATGAGCAGTTCTTC. This translates into CASSTRSSGGSYNEQFF.

This clone was counted a few times. V gene TRBV5-6 combines with J gene TRBJ2-3, with D tentatively TRBD1 (6 bases). The length of the CDR3 is 15 residues. Between the trimmed V and J ends, which lost 1 base and 3 bases, there was a span of 12 bases. Germline lookup yields CDR1 SGHDT and CDR2 YYEEEE. The CDR3 loop reads CASSLTGSGTDTQYF. In nucleotides, the CDR3 is TGTGCCAGCAGCTTGACAGGGTCCGGAACAGATACGCAGTATTTT.

This clone has just a few counts. The chain employs TRBV5-4 and TRBJ2-1; TRBD1 might be the D (5 bases). The CDR3 extends over 13 amino acids. The germline V gene encodes CDR1 SGHNT and CDR2 YYREEE (reference sequence). Trimming took 4 bases from V and 4 from J, leaving 9 bases between them. The CDR3 bases are TGTGCCAGCAGCATCGACAGATACAATGAGCAGTTCTTC. It encodes CASSIDRYNEQFF.

In this sample, this clone turned up many times. The chain recombines TRBV9 with TRBJ2-3; D is unresolved. CDR1 and CDR2 from the germline V gene are SGDLS and YYNGEE. CDR3 length: 15 residues. V lost 0 bases and J 0 bases, leaving 8 bases between the germline ends. CDR3 nucleotide sequence: TGTGCCAGCAGCGTAGCTGTAGCCAGCACAGATACGCAGTATTTT. This codes for CASSVAVASTDTQYF. The whole variable domain, remainder taken from reference TRBV9 and TRBJ2-3, is DSGVTQTPKHLITATGQRVTLRCSPRSGDLSVYWYQQSLDQGLQFLIQYYNGEERAKGNILERFSAQQFPDLHSELNLSSLELGDSALYFCASSVAVASTDTQYFGPGTRLTVL.

The V gene is TRBV5-1, the J gene TRBJ2-7, with D perhaps TRBD2 (5 bases). CDR1 SGHRS and CDR2 YFSETQ come from the germline V gene. V was trimmed by 4 bases and J by 6 bases, leaving 20 bases between them. The CDR3 length is 15 residues. The CDR3 loop is CASSISGAPTFEQYF. The CDR3, as DNA: TGCGCCAGCAGCATCAGCGGTGCCCCTACATTCGAGCAGTACTTC. Drawing the rest from reference TRBV5-1 and TRBJ2-7, the complete variable domain is KAGVTQTPRYLIKTRGQQVTLSCSPISGHRSVSWYQQTPGQGLQFLFEYFSETQRNKGNFPGRFSGRQFSNSRSEMNVSTLELGDSALYLCASSISGAPTFEQYFGPGTRLTVT.

This chain connects TRBV4-1 to TRBJ2-5; TRBD2 aligns across 9 bases. Trimming removed 2 bases from V and 4 bases from J; junction bases left unmatched: 11. From germline, CDR1 is MGHRA and CDR2 YSYEKL. The CDR3 is 17 residues long. DNA of the CDR3: TGCGCCAGCAGCCAAAGTATGGCTAGCGGGACTGCAGAGACCCAGTACTTC. It codes for CASSQSMASGTAETQYF.

In its sample, this clone was seen a few times. CDR3 sequence reads: CASSRLAGVLDTQYF. The CDR3 region has the DNA TGCGCCAGCAGTCGACTAGCGGGAGTCTTGGATACGCAGTATTTT. This chain links TRBV4-1 with TRBJ2-3; TRBD2 matches 12 bases. CDR3 length: 15 amino acids. With V trimmed by 6 bases and J by 6 bases, 7 bases remained unmatched. In germline, CDR1 is MGHRA, CDR2 YSYEKL.

This clone occurred many times. This rearrangement joins TRBV30 to TRBJ2-1, with D possibly being TRBD1 (6 bases). V lost 8 bases and J 0 bases, leaving 11 bases between the germline ends. There are 13 residues in the CDR3. The germline V gene encodes CDR1 GTSNPN and CDR2 SVGIG (reference sequence). The CDR3 region is CAGGQSSYNEQFF. The CDR3 region has the DNA TGTGCCGGAGGACAGAGCTCCTACAATGAGCAGTTCTTC.

This clone came up a few times. The rearrangement uses TRBV5-1 and TRBJ2-3, with 8 nucleotides matching TRBD2. This CDR3 is 15 amino acids long. V was clipped by 2 bases and J by 6 bases; unmatched bases: 8. Germline CDR1 SGHRS, CDR2 YFSETQ. CDR3 in amino acids: CASSFGGANVDTQYF. The CDR3 coding sequence is TGCGCCAGCAGCTTCGGGGGGGCCAACGTGGATACGCAGTATTTT.

This clone was detected only a few times. The chain combines TRBV6-5 with TRBJ1-1, with D maybe TRBD1 (5 bases). The CDR3 runs to 13 residues. V lost 7 bases to trimming and J lost 3 bases, with 12 bases between them. Germline V gene lookup returns CDR1 MNHEY and CDR2 SVGAGI. For the CDR3, the DNA is TGTGCCAGCAAGATACAGGCCTACACTGAAGCTTTCTTT. Protein: CASKIQAYTEAFF.

In regard to this clone: Other DNA sequences in this specimen translate into the identical CDR3. The rearrangement links TRBV18 to TRBJ1-5, with 8 positions matching TRBD1. Trimming at V came to 3 bases and at J to 3 bases, leaving 1 base not matched to a gene. Germline values: CDR1 KGHSH, CDR2 LQKENI. This CDR3 region has 14 residues. The DNA of the CDR3 is TGTGCCAGCTCACCGGACAGGGACAATCAGCCCCAGCATTTT. Its translation: CASSPDRDNQPQHF.

This chain uses TRBV6-6 with TRBJ2-1, with D perhaps matching TRBD1 (7 bases). The germline CDR1 and CDR2 sequences are MNHNY and SVGAGI (reference sequence). V lost 6 bases and J 7 bases, leaving 19 bases between the germline ends. There are 15 residues in the CDR3. CDR3 bases: TGTGCCAGCAGGCTATGGACAGGAGGGTGGAATGAGCAGTTCTTC. Translating it yields CASRLWTGGWNEQFF.

The rearrangement links TRBV7-9 to TRBJ2-1; a weak D match, TRBD2 (5 bases). The CDR3 has 16 amino acids. Trimming removed 4 bases from V and 5 bases from J, with 18 bases in between. The germline gives CDR1 SEHNR, CDR2 FQNEAQ (reference sequence). This chain's CDR3 is CASSSAGLNPNNEQFF. CDR3 coding DNA: TGTGCCAGCAGCTCCGCGGGCCTAAACCCGAACAATGAGCAGTTCTTC.

This clone was detected once. The chain recombines TRBV10-3 with TRBJ1-1; TRBD1 agrees at 9 bases. J lost 8 bases, V lost 5 bases, and 3 bases had no gene match. Germline CDR1 and CDR2: ENHRY and SYGVKD. The CDR3 loop spans 12 amino acids. The CDR3 here is CAISPDRGEAFF. CDR3 coding DNA: TGTGCCATCAGTCCCGACAGGGGGGAAGCTTTCTTT.

This clone was seen a handful of times. The chain employs TRBV7-3 and TRBJ2-3, with no clear D. This CDR3 spans 14 amino acids. V was cut by 2 bases and J by 0 bases, with 6 bases left in between. Germline V gene data show CDR1 as SGHTA and CDR2 as FQGTGA. In nucleotides, the CDR3 is TGTGCCAGCAGCTTATCCTCTAGCACAGATACGCAGTATTTT. This translates into CASSLSSSTDTQYF.

This clone was detected a few times. This chain joins TRBV5-1 and TRBJ2-7; D is possibly TRBD1 (6 bases). The CDR3 spans 14 residues. V lost 4 bases to trimming and J lost 4 bases, with 15 bases between them. Germline V gene data show CDR1 as SGHRS and CDR2 as YFSETQ. CDR3 nucleotide sequence: TGCGCCAGCAGCCTCCGGGACATAGCTTACGAGCAGTACTTC. Translation gives CASSLRDIAYEQYF.

This clone was seen more than once but under ten times. The chain links TRBV10-3 to TRBJ2-2; TRBD2 matches at 10 bases. CDR3 length equals 14 residues. Germline CDR1 reads ENHRY; CDR2 reads SYGVKD. Trimming removed 6 bases from V and 7 bases from J; junction bases left unmatched: 5. The CDR3 bases are TGTGCCATCAGCGGGACTAGCGAGGGCGGGGAGCTGTTTTTT. Translated, it gives CAISGTSEGGELFF.

About this clone: A read error may account for a junction end that differs from germline. The genes are TRBV7-7 and TRBJ2-3; 9 nucleotides align to TRBD2. This CDR3 contains 15 residues. Germline assignment: CDR1 SSHAT and CDR2 FNYEAQ (reference sequence). CDR3 amino acids: CASSPAGGRTDTQYF. Written as DNA, the CDR3 is TGTGCTAGCAGCCCCGCGGGGGGGAGGACAGATACGCAGTATTTT.